Shown below are 22 T cell receptor beta chains from a single sample sequenced in a study of cytomegalovirus exposure and HLA in healthy donors. This PCR relied on a set of 60 Vbeta primers and 13 Jbeta primers. Clones were read by immunoSEQ multiplex PCR, and TCRdb kept only the in-frame ones, dropping some. The sample has more than 80,000 clones, approximately 74% seen once. The sequencing input was PBMCs. All receptors come from a woman in her 70s in good health and CMV-seropositive.

The chain carries TRBV19 and TRBJ2-1; TRBD1 matches 9 bases. The CDR3 has 15 residues. Germline V lookup: CDR1 LNHDA, CDR2 SQIVND (reference sequence). V lost 7 bases and J lost 1; bases outside the gene matches: 5. The CDR3: CASTPDRGSYNEQFF. Here the CDR3 DNA reads TGTGCCAGTACTCCGGACAGGGGTTCCTACAATGAGCAGTTCTTC.

This chain uses TRBV6-6 with TRBJ2-5; the match to TRBD1 covers 8 bases. The J call is doubtful: the DNA matches TRBJ2-7 better. Germline V gene data show CDR1 as MNHNY and CDR2 as SVGAGI (reference sequence). CDR3 length equals 14 residues. CDR3 DNA: TGTGCCAGCAGTTACTCGACAGGGGTGAACGAGCAGTACTTC. This gives the protein CASSYSTGVNEQYF.

The V and J genes are TRBV6-4 and TRBJ2-1, with D possibly TRBD1 on 6 matching bases. The CDR3 has 18 amino acids. The ends were cut back, 0 bases at V and 3 bases at J, with 18 bases in the middle. Looked up from germline, CDR1 is MRHNA and CDR2 is SNTAGT. The CDR3 nucleotides read TGTGCCAGCAGTGACTCACCCCTCGGACAGAGAGTCTACAATGAGCAGTTCTTC. It encodes CASSDSPLGQRVYNEQFF.

The genes are TRBV7-2 and TRBJ2-7, with D perhaps TRBD2 (6 bases). CDR3 length: 15 amino acids. V lost 2 bases, J lost 5 bases, and 16 bases lay in between. The germline gives CDR1 SGHTA, CDR2 FQGNSA. The DNA for the CDR3 is TGTGCCAGCAGCTTACAAGGACGGAGGGGCCACGAGCAGTACTTC. This gives the protein CASSLQGRRGHEQYF. Using reference TRBV7-2 and TRBJ2-7 for the parts outside the CDR3, the full variable domain is GAGVSQSPSNKVTEKGKDVELRCDPISGHTALYWYRQSLGQGLEFLIYFQGNSAPDKSGLPSDRFSAERTGGSVSTLTIQRTQQEDSAVYLCASSLQGRRGHEQYFGPGTRLTVT.

CDR3 DNA sequence: TGTGCCAGCAGCCCGCGCACCAATGAGCAGTTCTTC. It yields the protein CASSPRTNEQFF. V gene TRBV7-9 combines with J gene TRBJ2-1; D gene unclear. The CDR3 is made up of 12 amino acids. Deletions cut 5 bases from V and 6 bases from J, with 8 bases between. CDR1 is SEHNR and CDR2 is FQNEAQ in the germline V gene (reference sequence).

This clone was observed a single time. V is TRBV9 and J is TRBJ2-5, with D unresolved. Germline assignment: CDR1 SGDLS and CDR2 YYNGEE. The CDR3 loop spans 13 amino acids. Between the trimmed V and J ends, which lost 4 bases and 5 bases, there was a span of 12 bases. As DNA, the CDR3 is TGTGCCAGCAGCCTCGGCTCGGGTGAGACCCAGTACTTC. This codes for CASSLGSGETQYF.

The table lists this clone with a count of one. The rearrangement links TRBV10-1 to TRBJ1-5; D may be TRBD1 (6 bases). The germline V and J ends were trimmed by 4 bases and 5 bases, with 9 bases remaining between them. CDR3 length: 13 amino acids. Per the germline V gene, CDR1 is WNHNN and CDR2 is SYGVQD (reference sequence). The CDR3 loop reads CASSVSGDQPQHF. CDR3 DNA: TGCGCCAGCAGTGTCTCAGGGGATCAGCCCCAGCATTTT.

This chain connects TRBV27 to TRBJ2-5, with 7 bases aligning to TRBD1. Germline V gene data show CDR1 as MNHEY and CDR2 as SMNVEV (reference sequence). There are 14 residues in the CDR3. J lost 4 bases, V lost 6 bases, and 8 bases had no gene match. CDR3 in DNA: TGTGCCAGCAGCGCAGGGGGTCGGGCAGAGACCCAGTACTTC. Translation: CASSAGGRAETQYF.

This chain joins TRBV5-1 and TRBJ2-1, with a weak D call TRBD1 (6 bases). Between the trimmed V and J ends, which lost 3 bases and 2 bases, there was a span of 9 bases. Per the germline V gene, CDR1 is SGHRS and CDR2 is YFSETQ. The CDR3 has 14 residues. The CDR3 DNA follows: TGCGCCAGCAGCTGGACAGAAACCTACAATGAGCAGTTCTTC. It is translated as CASSWTETYNEQFF.

This CDR3 is CASGFLSPLGEYTEAFF. The CDR3 nucleotides read TGTGCTAGTGGTTTCCTCTCCCCGTTAGGGGAATACACTGAAGCTTTCTTT. The chain combines TRBV12-5 with TRBJ1-1, with D perhaps TRBD1 (5 bases). The CDR3 is 17 amino acids. With 3 bases removed from V and 3 bases from J, the gap between germline ends came to 20 bases. Germline CDR1 LGHNT, CDR2 FRNRAP.

V gene TRBV4-2 combines with J gene TRBJ2-2; D not resolved. V was trimmed by 1 base and J by 7 bases, leaving 4 bases between them. In germline, CDR1 is LGHNA, CDR2 YNFKEQ. This CDR3 region has 12 residues. In nucleotides, the CDR3 is TGTGCCAGCAGCCAAGTCGGCGGGGAGCTGTTTTTT. Translated, it gives CASSQVGGELFF.

V is TRBV29-1 and J is TRBJ2-3, with 11 bases lining up with TRBD2. The CDR3 has 14 amino acids. Germline loops: CDR1 SQVTM, CDR2 ANQGSEA. The J segment lost 3 bases and the V segment lost 6 bases, leaving 5 bases of the junction unmatched. CDR3 sequence (DNA): TGCAGCGTAGACTCTAGCGGGAGGACAGATACGCAGTATTTT. It codes for CSVDSSGRTDTQYF.

This clone was detected only a few times. The CDR3 DNA sequence: TGTGCCAGCAGTGAAGTCGCGGGAGGGCTCTACGAGCAGTACTTC. Its translation is CASSEVAGGLYEQYF. The chain employs TRBV6-1 and TRBJ2-7; 9 bases map to TRBD2. The CDR3 loop spans 15 amino acids. Germline CDR1 reads MNHNS; CDR2 reads SASEGT. J was trimmed by 3 bases and V by 1 base; bases with no gene match: 4.

The chain joins TRBV7-6 to TRBJ1-4, with 7 bases matching TRBD1. Germline loops: CDR1 SGHVS, CDR2 FNYEAQ. V shed 6 bases, J shed 5 bases, and the junction held 12 bases outside the gene matches. The CDR3 runs to 16 residues. The CDR3 region is CASSHSPPGQNEKLFF. CDR3 nucleotides: TGTGCCAGCAGTCACAGTCCCCCGGGACAGAATGAAAAACTGTTTTTT.

The genes are TRBV28 and TRBJ2-1; 9 nucleotides agree with TRBD2. The CDR3 has 13 residues. Germline values: CDR1 MDHEN, CDR2 SYDVKM. V trimming: 10 bases; J trimming: 3 bases; junction bases outside the gene matches: 4. DNA for the CDR3: TGTGCCACCGGACTAGCGCTCTACAATGAGCAGTTCTTC. Translated: CATGLALYNEQFF.

The chain combines TRBV19 with TRBJ1-1; D is ambiguous. Germline CDR1 LNHDA, CDR2 SQIVND (reference sequence). The length of the CDR3 is 14 residues. V was pared by 4 bases and J by 1 base, with 10 bases between. CDR3 in amino acids: CASSSYTRNTEAFF. Here the CDR3 DNA reads TGTGCCAGTAGTAGTTATACAAGGAACACTGAAGCTTTCTTT.

This clone was detected a few times. V usage is TRBV2 and J usage is TRBJ2-7; D perhaps matches TRBD2 (6 bases). With 0 bases removed from V and 8 bases from J, the gap between germline ends came to 17 bases. The CDR3 extends over 15 amino acids. Germline V CDR1 and CDR2: SNHLY, FYNNEI. The CDR3 region is CASSEALWDSRKQYF. CDR3 coding DNA: TGTGCCAGCAGTGAAGCGCTTTGGGACTCGAGGAAGCAGTACTTC. The full variable domain, its missing parts supplied by reference TRBV2 and TRBJ2-7, is EPEVTQTPSHQVTQMGQEVILRCVPISNHLYFYWYRQILGQKVEFLVSFYNNEISEKSEIFDDQFSVERPDGSNFTLKIRSTKLEDSAMYFCASSEALWDSRKQYFGPGTRLTVT.

The V gene is TRBV11-3, the J gene TRBJ2-1; possibly TRBD2 for D (5 bases). V was shortened by 5 bases and J by 1 base, with 15 bases between the two germline ends. Per the germline V gene, CDR1 is SGHNT and CDR2 is YENEEA. This CDR3 region has 16 residues. This CDR3 reads CASSPPSSGSYNEQFF. The CDR3 DNA sequence: TGTGCCAGCAGCCCACCGTCCTCGGGATCCTACAATGAGCAGTTCTTC.

Notes on this clone: Other DNA sequences within the sample encode an identical CDR3. The V and J genes are TRBV18 and TRBJ2-1; TRBD2 agrees at 12 bases. The germline gives CDR1 KGHSH, CDR2 LQKENI. The V segment lost 0 bases and the J segment 7 bases; nucleotides outside the gene matches: 1. The CDR3 length is 15 residues. DNA for the CDR3: TGTGCCAGCTCACCACCGACTAGCGGGAGAAATGAGCAGTTCTTC. Its protein product is CASSPPTSGRNEQFF.

This chain links TRBV19 with TRBJ2-7; 8 positions agree with TRBD1. Germline V gives CDR1 LNHDA, CDR2 SQIVND (reference sequence). The CDR3 is 16 residues long. The junction had 15 bases not matched to a gene; V was cut back by 4 bases and J by 7 bases. CDR3 sequence (DNA): TGTGCCAGTAGTACGTCCGGACGGACAGGGCAGGGGGAGCAGTACTTC. This sequence encodes CASSTSGRTGQGEQYF.

This chain connects TRBV27 to TRBJ2-2; 7 bases line up with TRBD1. The V and J ends lost 4 bases and 0 bases, in that order; junction bases with no gene match: 8. Germline values: CDR1 MNHEY, CDR2 SMNVEV (reference sequence). This CDR3 has 17 amino acids. The CDR3 nucleotides read TGTGCCAGCAGTTCTGGACAGGTTTTATCGAACACCGGGGAGCTGTTTTTT. This gives the protein CASSSGQVLSNTGELFF.

V gene TRBV7-8 combines with J gene TRBJ1-1; D is possibly TRBD1 (6 bases). V was trimmed by 4 bases and J by 1 base, leaving 10 bases between them. Germline assignment: CDR1 SGHVS and CDR2 FQNEAQ. CDR3 size: 14 residues. The CDR3 DNA reads TGTGCCAGCAGCTACGACAGGACGAACACTGAAGCTTTCTTT. Its translation: CASSYDRTNTEAFF.